Below, 4 T cell receptor beta chains from the same sample are listed, as sequenced in a study of CD8+ T cells in alopecia areata. Sequencing templates came from extracted RNA that was reverse transcribed into cDNA. Method: immunoSEQ multiplex PCR; TCRdb's copy keeps in-frame clones and lacks some. The table lists under 350,000 clones, with no singletons. Researchers sorted pooled cutaneous lymph node cells on the basis of CD4, CD8alpha, NKG2D, NKG2ACE and other markers. Material for sequencing was CD4+ T cells sorted from a lymph node. These receptors were obtained from a C3H/HeJ mouse with alopecia areata. MHC haplotype: H2-k.

Comment on this clone: The genes are named according to mouse. The read ends 4 residues before the CDR3 terminus; that terminus is restored from the germline J gene. The gene calls are TRBV1 and TRBJ2-5; a weak D match, TRBD1 (5 bases). The CDR3 is 13 amino acids. CDR1 is NSQYPW and CDR2 is LRSPGD in the germline V gene (reference sequence). Partial CDR3 DNA: TGCACCTGCAGTGCAGGGACAACAGAC. Its translation is CTCSAGTTD. The full CDR3 sequence reads CTCSAGTTDTQYF.

With regard to this clone: Here the gene names and germline are mouse. The CDR3 is cut off 4 residues early in the read; its end comes from the germline J gene. The chain joins TRBV17 to TRBJ2-7, with a tentative D call TRBD2 (7 bases). CDR1 is MNHDT, CDR2 YYDKIL, per germline. V lost 3 bases, J lost 1 base, and 13 bases lay in between. The CDR3 length is 15 residues. CDR3 region: CASSRGGFLSYEQYF. The part of the CDR3 DNA that was read is TGTGCTAGCAGTAGGGGGGGCTTCCTATCCTAT.

This clone occurred a few times. Gene names follow the mouse nomenclature. This specimen includes other DNA sequences encoding the same CDR3. The CDR3 bases that were read are TGTGCCTGGAGTCTCTGGGGGAACCAAGAC. Encoded protein: CAWSLWGNQD. The full CDR3 is CAWSLWGNQDTQYF. This chain links TRBV31 with TRBJ2-5, with 7 bases fitting TRBD2. Read sequence stops 4 residues before the CDR3 end, and the germline J gene provides the missing end. The trim removed 0 bases at V and 0 bases at J, leaving 0 bases unmatched. There are 14 residues in the CDR3. The V gene's germline CDR1 is GKSSPN and CDR2 SITVG.

About this clone itself: Mouse germline and gene names are used. The sequenced fragment ends 4 residues before the CDR3 boundary, so the rest is inferred from the germline J gene. The chain is built from TRBV13-1 and TRBJ2-3; 11 bases fit TRBD2. The CDR3 runs 17 residues. From germline, CDR1 is NSHNY and CDR2 SYGAGN. The V gene end was trimmed by 3 bases and the J gene end by 0 bases; junction bases not matched to a gene: 6. The covered CDR3 bases are TGTGCCAGCAGTGCACAGGGACTGGGGGCTAGTGCAGAA. It specifies CASSAQGLGASAE. The full CDR3 protein reads CASSAQGLGASAETLYF.